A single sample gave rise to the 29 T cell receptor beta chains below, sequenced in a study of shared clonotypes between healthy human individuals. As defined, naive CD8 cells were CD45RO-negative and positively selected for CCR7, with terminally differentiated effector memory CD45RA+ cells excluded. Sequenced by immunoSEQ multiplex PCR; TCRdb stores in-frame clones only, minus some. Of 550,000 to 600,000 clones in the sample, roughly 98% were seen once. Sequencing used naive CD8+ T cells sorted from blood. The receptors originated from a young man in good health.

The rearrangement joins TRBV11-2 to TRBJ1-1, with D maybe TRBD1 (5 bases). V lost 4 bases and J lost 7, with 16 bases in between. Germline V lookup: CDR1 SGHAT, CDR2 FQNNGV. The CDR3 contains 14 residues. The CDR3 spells CASSSSPGLGEAFF. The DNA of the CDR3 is TGTGCCAGCAGCTCAAGTCCGGGGCTTGGTGAAGCTTTCTTT.

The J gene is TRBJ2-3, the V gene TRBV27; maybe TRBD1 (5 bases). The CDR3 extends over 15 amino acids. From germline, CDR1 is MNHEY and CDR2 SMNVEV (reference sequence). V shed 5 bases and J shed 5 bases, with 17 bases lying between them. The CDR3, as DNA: TGTGCCAGCAGTCCCTCTATGGGGCCGAAAGATACGCAGTATTTT. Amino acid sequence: CASSPSMGPKDTQYF.

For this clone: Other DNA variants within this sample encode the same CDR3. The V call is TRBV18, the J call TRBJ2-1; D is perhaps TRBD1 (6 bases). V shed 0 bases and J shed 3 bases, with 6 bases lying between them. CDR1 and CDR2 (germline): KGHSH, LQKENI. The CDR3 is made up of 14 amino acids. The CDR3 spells CASSPPDSYNEQFF. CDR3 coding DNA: TGTGCCAGCTCACCACCGGACAGCTACAATGAGCAGTTCTTC.

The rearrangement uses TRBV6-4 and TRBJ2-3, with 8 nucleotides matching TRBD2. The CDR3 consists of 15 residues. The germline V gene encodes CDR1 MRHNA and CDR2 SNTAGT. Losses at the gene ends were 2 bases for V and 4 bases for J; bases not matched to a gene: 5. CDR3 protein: CASSDGTSGPDTQYF. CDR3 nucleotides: TGTGCCAGCAGTGACGGTACTAGCGGCCCAGATACGCAGTATTTT.

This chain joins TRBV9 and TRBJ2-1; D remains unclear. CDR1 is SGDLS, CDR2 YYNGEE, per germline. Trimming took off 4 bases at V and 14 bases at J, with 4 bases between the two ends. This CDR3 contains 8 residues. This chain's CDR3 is CASSWEFF. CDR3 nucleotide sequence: TGTGCCAGCAGCTGGGAGTTCTTC.

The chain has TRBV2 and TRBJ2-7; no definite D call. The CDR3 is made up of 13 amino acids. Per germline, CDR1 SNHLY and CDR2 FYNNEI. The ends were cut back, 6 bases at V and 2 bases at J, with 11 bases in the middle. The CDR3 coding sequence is TGTGCCAGCAGCGATGACGAGACCTACGAGCAGTACTTC. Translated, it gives CASSDDETYEQYF.

The CDR3, as DNA: TGTGCCAGCAGCCAAGTCACAGGGGACTACGAGCAGTACTTC. Translated, it gives CASSQVTGDYEQYF. This chain joins TRBV4-2 and TRBJ2-7; 7 nucleotides agree with TRBD1. Germline V lookup: CDR1 LGHNA, CDR2 YNFKEQ. The ends lost 1 base at V and 3 bases at J; junction bases unmatched: 3. This CDR3 region has 14 residues.

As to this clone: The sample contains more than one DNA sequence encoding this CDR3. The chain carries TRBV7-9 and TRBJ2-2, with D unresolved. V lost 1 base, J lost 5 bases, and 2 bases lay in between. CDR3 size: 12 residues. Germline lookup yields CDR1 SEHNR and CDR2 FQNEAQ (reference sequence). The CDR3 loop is CASSLGTGELFF. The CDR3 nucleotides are TGTGCCAGCAGCTTAGGGACCGGGGAGCTGTTTTTT.

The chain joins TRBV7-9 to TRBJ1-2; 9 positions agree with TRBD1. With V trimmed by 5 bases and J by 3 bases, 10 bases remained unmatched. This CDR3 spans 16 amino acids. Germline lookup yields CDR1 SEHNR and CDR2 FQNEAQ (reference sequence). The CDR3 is CASSLSRTGADYGYTF. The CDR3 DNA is TGTGCCAGCAGCCTGTCTCGGACAGGGGCAGACTATGGCTACACCTTC.

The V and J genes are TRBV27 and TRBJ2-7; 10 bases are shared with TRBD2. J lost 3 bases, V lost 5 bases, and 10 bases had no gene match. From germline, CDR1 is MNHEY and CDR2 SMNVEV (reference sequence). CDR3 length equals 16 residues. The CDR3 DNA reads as TGTGCCAGCAGTCCCCCGGGACAGCGGGAGGGCTACGAGCAGTACTTC. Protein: CASSPPGQREGYEQYF.

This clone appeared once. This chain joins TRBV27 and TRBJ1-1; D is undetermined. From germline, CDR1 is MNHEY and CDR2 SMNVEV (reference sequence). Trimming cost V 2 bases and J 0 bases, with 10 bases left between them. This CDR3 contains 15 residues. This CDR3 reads CASSLVLGMNTEAFF. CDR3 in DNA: TGTGCCAGCAGTTTAGTGTTAGGAATGAACACTGAAGCTTTCTTT.

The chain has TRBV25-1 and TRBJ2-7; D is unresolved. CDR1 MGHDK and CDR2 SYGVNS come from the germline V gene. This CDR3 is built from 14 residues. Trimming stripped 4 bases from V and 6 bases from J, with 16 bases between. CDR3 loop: CASSGRGPPSEQYF. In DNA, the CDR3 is TGTGCCAGCAGTGGACGTGGGCCGCCCTCCGAGCAGTACTTC.

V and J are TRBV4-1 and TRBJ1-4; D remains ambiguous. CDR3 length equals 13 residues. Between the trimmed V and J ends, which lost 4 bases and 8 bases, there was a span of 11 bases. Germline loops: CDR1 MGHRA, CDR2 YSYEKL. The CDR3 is CASSPTITEKLFF. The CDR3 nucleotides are TGCGCCAGCAGCCCGACAATAACGGAAAAACTGTTTTTT.

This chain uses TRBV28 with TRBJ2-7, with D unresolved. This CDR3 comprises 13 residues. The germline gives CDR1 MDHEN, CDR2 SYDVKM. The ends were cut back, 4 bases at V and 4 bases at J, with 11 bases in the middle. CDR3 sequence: CASSYGLGYEQYF. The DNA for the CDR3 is TGTGCCAGCAGTTATGGTCTCGGTTACGAGCAGTACTTC.

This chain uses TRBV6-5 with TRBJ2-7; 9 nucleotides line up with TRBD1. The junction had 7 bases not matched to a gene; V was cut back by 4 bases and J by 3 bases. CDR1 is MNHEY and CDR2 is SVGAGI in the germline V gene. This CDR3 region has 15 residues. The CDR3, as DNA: TGTGCCAGCAGTTCCGGGACAGGGACAGGCTACGAGCAGTACTTC. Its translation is CASSSGTGTGYEQYF.

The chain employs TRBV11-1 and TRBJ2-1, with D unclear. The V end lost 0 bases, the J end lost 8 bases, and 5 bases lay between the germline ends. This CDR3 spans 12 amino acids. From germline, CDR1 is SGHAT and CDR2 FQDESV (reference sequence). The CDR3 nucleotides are TGTGCCAGCAGCTTAGCTAGGCATGAGCAGTTCTTC. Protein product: CASSLARHEQFF.

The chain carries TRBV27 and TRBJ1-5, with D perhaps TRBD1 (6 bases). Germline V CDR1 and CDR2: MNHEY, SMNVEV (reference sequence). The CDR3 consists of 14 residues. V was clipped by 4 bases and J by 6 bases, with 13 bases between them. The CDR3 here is CASSWSGVGQPQHF. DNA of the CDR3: TGTGCCAGCAGTTGGTCAGGGGTCGGTCAGCCCCAGCATTTT.

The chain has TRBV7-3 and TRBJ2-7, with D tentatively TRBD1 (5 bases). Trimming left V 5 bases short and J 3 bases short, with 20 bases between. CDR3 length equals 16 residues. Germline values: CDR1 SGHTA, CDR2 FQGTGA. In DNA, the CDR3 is TGTGCCAGCAGCCTCCCCCTGGGTCAGGGTCGCTACGAGCAGTACTTC. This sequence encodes CASSLPLGQGRYEQYF.

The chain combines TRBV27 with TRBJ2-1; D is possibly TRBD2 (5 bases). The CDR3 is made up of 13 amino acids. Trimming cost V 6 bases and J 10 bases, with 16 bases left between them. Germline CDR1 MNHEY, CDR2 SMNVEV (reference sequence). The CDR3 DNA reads TGTGCCAGCAGGCCCCTGGAGGTGGGGGAGCAGTTCTTC. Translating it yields CASRPLEVGEQFF.

The CDR3 is CASSLETGAYNEQFF. For the CDR3, the DNA is TGCGCCAGCAGCTTGGAGACAGGCGCGTACAATGAGCAGTTCTTC. V usage is TRBV5-1 and J usage is TRBJ2-1; D is possibly TRBD1 (6 bases). The CDR3 covers 15 residues. Germline CDR1 reads SGHRS; CDR2 reads YFSETQ. Trimming removed 0 bases from V and 4 bases from J, with 11 bases in between.

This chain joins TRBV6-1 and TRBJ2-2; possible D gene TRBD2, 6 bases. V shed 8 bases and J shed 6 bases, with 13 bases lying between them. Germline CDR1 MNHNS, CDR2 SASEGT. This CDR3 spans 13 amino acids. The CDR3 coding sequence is TGTGCCAGCCCGGGACTCCAAGCCGGGGAGCTGTTTTTT. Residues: CASPGLQAGELFF.

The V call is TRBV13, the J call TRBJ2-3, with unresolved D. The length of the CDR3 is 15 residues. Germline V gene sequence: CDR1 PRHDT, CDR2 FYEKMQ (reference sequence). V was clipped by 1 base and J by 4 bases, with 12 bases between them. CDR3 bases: TGTGCCAGCAGCTTAGAACTTAGGGCTCCAGATACGCAGTATTTT. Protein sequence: CASSLELRAPDTQYF.

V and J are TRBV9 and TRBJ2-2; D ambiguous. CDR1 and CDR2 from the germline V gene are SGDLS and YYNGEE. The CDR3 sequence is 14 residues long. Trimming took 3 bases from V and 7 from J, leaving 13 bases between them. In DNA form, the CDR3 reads TGTGCCAGCAGCGCTCTGATACTGGACGGGGAGCTGTTTTTT. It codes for CASSALILDGELFF.

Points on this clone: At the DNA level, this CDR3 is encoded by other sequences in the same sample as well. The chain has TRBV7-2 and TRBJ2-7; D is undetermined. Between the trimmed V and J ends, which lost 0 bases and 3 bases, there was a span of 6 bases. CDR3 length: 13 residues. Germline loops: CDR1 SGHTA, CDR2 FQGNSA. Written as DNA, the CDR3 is TGTGCCAGCAGCTTAGCGGGCTACTACGAGCAGTACTTC. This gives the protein CASSLAGYYEQYF.

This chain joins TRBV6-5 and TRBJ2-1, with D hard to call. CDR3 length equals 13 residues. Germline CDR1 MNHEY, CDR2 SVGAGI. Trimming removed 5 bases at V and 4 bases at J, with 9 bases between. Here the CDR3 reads CASSDAQYNEQFF. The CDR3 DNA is TGTGCCAGCAGTGATGCACAATACAATGAGCAGTTCTTC.

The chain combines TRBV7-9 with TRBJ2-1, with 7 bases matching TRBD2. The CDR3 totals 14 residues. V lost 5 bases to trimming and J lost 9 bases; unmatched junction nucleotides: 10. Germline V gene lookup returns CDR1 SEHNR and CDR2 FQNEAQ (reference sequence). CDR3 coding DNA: TGTGCCAGCAGCCCAGTGACTAGCTCCGGTGAGCAGTTCTTC. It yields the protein CASSPVTSSGEQFF.

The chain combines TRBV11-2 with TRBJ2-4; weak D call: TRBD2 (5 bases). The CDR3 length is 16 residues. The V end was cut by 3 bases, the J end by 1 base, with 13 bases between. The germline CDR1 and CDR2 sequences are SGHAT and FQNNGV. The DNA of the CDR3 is TGTGCCAGCAGCTTCACAGCGGTTCAGGCCAAAAACATTCAGTACTTC. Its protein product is CASSFTAVQAKNIQYF. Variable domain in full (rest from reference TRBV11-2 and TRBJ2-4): EAGVAQSPRYKIIEKRQSVAFWCNPISGHATLYWYQQILGQGPKLLIQFQNNGVVDDSQLPKDRFSAERLKGVDSTLKIQPAKLEDSAVYLCASSFTAVQAKNIQYFGAGTRLSVL.

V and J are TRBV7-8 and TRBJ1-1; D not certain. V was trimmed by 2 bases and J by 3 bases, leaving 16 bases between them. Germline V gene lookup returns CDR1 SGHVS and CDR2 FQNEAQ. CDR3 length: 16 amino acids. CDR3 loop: CASSLQAPPLDTEAFF. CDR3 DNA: TGTGCCAGCAGCTTACAGGCGCCTCCCCTTGACACTGAAGCTTTCTTT.

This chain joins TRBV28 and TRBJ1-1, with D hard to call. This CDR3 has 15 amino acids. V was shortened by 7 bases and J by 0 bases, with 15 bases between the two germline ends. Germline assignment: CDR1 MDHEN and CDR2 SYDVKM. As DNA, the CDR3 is TGTGCCAGCACGCTCCGGGCCTTTCTGAACACTGAAGCTTTCTTT. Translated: CASTLRAFLNTEAFF.